This T cell receptor beta chain was retrieved from a study of cytomegalovirus exposure and HLA in healthy donors. As for this clone: Its antigen is currently unknown. No DNA is shown, since the ends of the CDR3 on it are uncertain; the CDR3 is the one TCRdb lists.

General study results and limits: There were 150 to 200 TCR beta chains listed as cytomegalovirus-associated.

The CDR3 comprises 14 residues, both ends counted. The germline V gene has CDR1 MDHEN and CDR2 SYDVKM. Primers included in the PCR were 60 Vbeta and 13 Jbeta primers. Sequencing was performed with immunoSEQ multiplex PCR; in TCRdb, only in-frame clones are kept and a portion is missing. The profile shows roughly 120,000 clones, over 75% of them singletons. The rearrangement joins TRBV28 to TRBJ2-1; the table's D call of TRBD2 was not tested on the DNA. The source is a human donor in good health. The source material was PBMCs. CDR3 sequence reads: CASSSSSSYNEQFF.